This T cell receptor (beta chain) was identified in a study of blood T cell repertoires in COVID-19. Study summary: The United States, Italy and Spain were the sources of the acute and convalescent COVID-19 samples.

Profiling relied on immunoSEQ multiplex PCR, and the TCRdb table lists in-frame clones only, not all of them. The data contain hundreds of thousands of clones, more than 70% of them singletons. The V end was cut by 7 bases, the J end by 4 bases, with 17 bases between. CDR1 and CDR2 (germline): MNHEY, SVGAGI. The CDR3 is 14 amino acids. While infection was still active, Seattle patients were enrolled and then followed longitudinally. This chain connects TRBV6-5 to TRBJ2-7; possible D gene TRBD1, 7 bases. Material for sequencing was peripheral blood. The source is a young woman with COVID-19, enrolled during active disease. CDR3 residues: CASTTGARGYEQYF. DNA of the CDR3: TGTGCCAGCACTACAGGGGCCCGGGGGTACGAGCAGTACTTC.